What follows are 10 T cell receptor beta chains derived from one specimen sequenced in a study of CD8 T cells in ankylosing spondylitis. Study-wide results and limits: One TCR beta motif, made up of fewer than 10 highly homologous variants, appeared characteristic of ankylosing spondylitis blood.

From the 5' RACE reads, TCRdb called clonotypes with MiXCR, one entry per CDR3 protein. This sample has approximately 400,000 distinct CDR3 sequences; 17% occur once, and the top ten carry just over 1%. No antigen is known for these receptors. Sequencing was carried out using blood, either unsorted or a sorted T cell fraction (not recorded which). These receptors originate from a male donor with ankylosing spondylitis.

This clonotype was observed a few times. The chain combines TRBV10-3 with TRBJ1-6; possible D gene TRBD1, 5 bases. V shed 0 bases and J shed 0 bases, with 9 bases lying between them. The germline V gene encodes CDR1 ENHRY and CDR2 SYGVKD. The CDR3 runs to 17 residues. The CDR3 DNA reads as TGTGCCATCAGTGAGTCGGGGGTGGCCTCCTATAATTCACCCCTCCACTTT. Its translation is CAISESGVASYNSPLHF.

The sample holds a few counts of this clonotype. This chain uses TRBV24-1 with TRBJ2-5; the D gene is possibly TRBD1 (5 bases). This CDR3 contains 13 residues. The germline gives CDR1 KGHDR, CDR2 SFDVKD. Trimming left V 5 bases short and J 2 bases short, with 8 bases between. In DNA, the CDR3 is TGTGCCACCAGTGCCGCAGGGCAAGAGACCCAGTACTTC. This translates into CATSAAGQETQYF.

The genes are TRBV28 and TRBJ2-5, with a weak D call TRBD2 (7 bases). The germline gives CDR1 MDHEN, CDR2 SYDVKM. The CDR3 has 16 amino acids. V shed 4 bases and J shed 1 base, with 16 bases lying between them. The CDR3 bases are TGTGCCAGCAGTTGGAGGGGAGGGGGGTTCCAAGAGACCCAGTACTTC. This codes for CASSWRGGGFQETQYF.

This clonotype was counted only a few times. V and J are TRBV11-3 and TRBJ2-1; 11 bases agree with TRBD2. This CDR3 has 18 residues. Looked up from germline, CDR1 is SGHNT and CDR2 is YENEEA. With V trimmed by 5 bases and J by 9 bases, 18 bases remained unmatched. Here the CDR3 reads CASSPNGLAGGLISEQFF. CDR3 sequence (DNA): TGTGCCAGCAGCCCGAATGGGTTAGCGGGGGGGCTAATAAGTGAGCAGTTCTTC.

The chain has TRBV9 and TRBJ2-3; no reliable D call. V was trimmed by 7 bases and J by 4 bases, leaving 10 bases between them. Per the germline V gene, CDR1 is SGDLS and CDR2 is YYNGEE. CDR3 length: 12 amino acids. The CDR3: CASGPVADTQYF. The DNA for the CDR3 is TGTGCCAGCGGGCCGGTGGCAGATACGCAGTATTTT.

This clonotype appeared many times. The chain is built from TRBV12-3 or TRBV12-4 and TRBJ2-1, with 14 nucleotides matching TRBD2. Unmatched junction bases numbered 7, after V lost 3 bases and J lost 3 bases. There are 18 residues in the CDR3. The chain's CDR3 is CASSFRTSGRNIYNEQFF. CDR3 sequence (DNA): TGTGCCAGCAGTTTTCGGACTAGCGGGAGGAACATCTACAATGAGCAGTTCTTC.

The rearrangement uses TRBV27 and TRBJ2-3; D is ambiguous. The germline gives CDR1 MNHEY, CDR2 SMNVEV (reference sequence). Between the trimmed V and J ends, which lost 5 bases and 0 bases, there was a span of 6 bases. CDR3 length: 13 amino acids. The CDR3 sequence is CASSLLSTDTQYF. CDR3 nucleotides: TGTGCCAGCAGTCTCCTCAGCACAGATACGCAGTATTTT.

This clonotype has only a few counts. The CDR3 here is CASSHLPGQGKSYEQYF. In DNA, the CDR3 is TGTGCCAGCAGCCACCTCCCCGGACAGGGGAAATCCTACGAGCAGTACTTC. The chain uses TRBV12-3 or TRBV12-4 and TRBJ2-7, with 9 nucleotides matching TRBD1. Unmatched junction bases numbered 13, after V lost 6 bases and J lost 1 base. This CDR3 is 17 amino acids long.

This clonotype was found many times. The CDR3 DNA reads TGTGCCAGCGCGGGACGGATCTCTGGAAACACCATATATTTT. Its protein product is CASAGRISGNTIYF. The chain joins TRBV7-8 to TRBJ1-3; weak D call: TRBD1 (5 bases). Germline CDR1 reads SGHVS; CDR2 reads FQNEAQ. V was cut by 8 bases and J by 0 bases, with 11 bases left in between. The CDR3 extends over 14 amino acids.

This clonotype was observed a few times. The J gene is TRBJ2-1, the V gene TRBV24-1, with 7 bases that match TRBD1. This CDR3 has 13 amino acids. Trimming at V came to 6 bases and at J to 4 bases, leaving 2 bases not matched to a gene. Germline V CDR1 and CDR2: KGHDR, SFDVKD. The CDR3 DNA reads TGTGCCACCAGTTCAGGGGGATACAATGAGCAGTTCTTC. As protein: CATSSGGYNEQFF.